This passage covers 17 T cell receptor beta chains from one sample sequenced in a study of blood T cell repertoires in COVID-19. This table comes from immunoSEQ multiplex PCR, and its TCRdb copy is limited to in-frame clones, with some not included. The sample lists around 45,000 clones, about 90% occurring once. Sequencing input: peripheral blood. These receptors were collected from an older man with acute or convalescent COVID-19.

V and J are TRBV30 and TRBJ2-7; a weak D match, TRBD2 (7 bases). The CDR3 length is 13 residues. Germline CDR1 is GTSNPN and CDR2 is SVGIG (reference sequence). V was shortened by 2 bases and J by 2 bases, with 10 bases between the two germline ends. CDR3 DNA: TGTGCCTGGAGTCGGGGGGCCACCTACGAGCAGTACTTC. This translates into CAWSRGATYEQYF.

The V gene is TRBV3-1 (or the pseudogene TRBV3-2), the J gene TRBJ2-2; 13 nucleotides line up with TRBD2. V shed 1 base, J shed 1 base, and the junction held 3 bases outside the gene matches. This CDR3 is built from 18 residues. Germline CDR1 and CDR2: LGHDT and YNNKEL (reference sequence). The chain's CDR3 is CASSQGLAGGLNTGELFF. In DNA, the CDR3 is TGTGCCAGCAGCCAAGGACTAGCGGGGGGCTTGAACACCGGGGAGCTGTTTTTT.

The V gene is TRBV7-8, the J gene TRBJ2-7, with D perhaps matching TRBD1 (6 bases). The CDR3 is 14 residues long. Germline lookup yields CDR1 SGHVS and CDR2 FQNEAQ. Between the trimmed V and J ends, which lost 5 bases and 4 bases, there was a span of 15 bases. The CDR3 coding sequence is TGTGCCAGCAGCCCGGGAAGGGGGAAGTACGAGCAGTACTTC. This translates into CASSPGRGKYEQYF.

The chain is built from TRBV7-3 and TRBJ1-1; maybe TRBD1 (6 bases). Germline loops: CDR1 SGHTA, CDR2 FQGTGA. V was trimmed by 5 bases and J by 2 bases, leaving 9 bases between them. The CDR3 is made up of 13 amino acids. Here the CDR3 DNA reads TGTGCCAGCAGCCAGGGGAGCAACACTGAAGCTTTCTTT. The encoded protein is CASSQGSNTEAFF.

The chain couples TRBV7-9 to TRBJ1-3; maybe TRBD1 (5 bases). Germline lookup yields CDR1 SEHNR and CDR2 FQNEAQ (reference sequence). Trimming shortened V by 3 bases and J by 0 bases, and 9 bases separated the two germline ends. The CDR3 extends over 15 amino acids. CDR3 coding DNA: TGTGCCAGCAGCTTGGGCCAGGGCTCTGGAAACACCATATATTTT. Protein: CASSLGQGSGNTIYF.

This clone has a single count. The J gene is TRBJ1-1, the V gene TRBV19; 7 bases map to TRBD1. This CDR3 region has 16 residues. The germline V gene encodes CDR1 LNHDA and CDR2 SQIVND (reference sequence). V shed 7 bases and J 2 bases; nucleotides not matched to a gene: 13. DNA of the CDR3: TGTGCCAGTAAGCGTAAAGGGACAGACAGAAACACTGAAGCTTTCTTT. This translates into CASKRKGTDRNTEAFF.

The chain carries TRBV4-2 and TRBJ2-7; 10 bases fit TRBD1. Trimming at V came to 3 bases and at J to 4 bases, leaving 3 bases not matched to a gene. The germline V gene encodes CDR1 LGHNA and CDR2 YNFKEQ. This CDR3 comprises 14 residues. The CDR3 bases are TGTGCCAGCAGCCACGGGACAGGGGTGTACGAGCAGTACTTC. This translates into CASSHGTGVYEQYF.

This chain links TRBV19 with TRBJ1-2; D not certain. From germline, CDR1 is LNHDA and CDR2 SQIVND (reference sequence). V was pared by 5 bases and J by 5 bases, with 15 bases between. This CDR3 is built from 14 residues. The CDR3 DNA reads as TGTGCCAGTAGTCCCCAGCGGACGGATTATGGCTACACCTTC. This sequence encodes CASSPQRTDYGYTF.

DNA of the CDR3: TGCGCCAGCAGCGGGAGGGGAGGGTTACAGACCCAGTACTTC. Translating gives CASSGRGGLQTQYF. The chain has TRBV5-1 and TRBJ2-5; 7 bases are a match to TRBD2. CDR1 and CDR2 (germline): SGHRS, YFSETQ. J gave up 6 bases and V 4 bases, and 9 bases lay outside the gene matches. The CDR3 consists of 14 residues.

V and J are TRBV19 and TRBJ1-1, with TRBD1 as a possible D gene (5 bases). Trimming took 3 bases from V and 6 from J, leaving 11 bases between them. This CDR3 spans 13 amino acids. Germline loops: CDR1 LNHDA, CDR2 SQIVND (reference sequence). The CDR3 sequence is CASSMGGFSEAFF. In DNA, the CDR3 is TGTGCCAGTAGTATGGGGGGATTTTCTGAAGCTTTCTTT.

The chain couples TRBV5-4 to TRBJ1-2; the D gene is possibly TRBD1 (6 bases). The CDR3 is made up of 14 amino acids. V lost 4 bases and J 7 bases, leaving 17 bases between the germline ends. In germline, CDR1 is SGHNT, CDR2 YYREEE (reference sequence). CDR3 in DNA: TGTGCCAGCAGCCCGGGACATGGAGCCAGTGGCTACACCTTC. It is translated as CASSPGHGASGYTF. The full variable domain, with the rest looked up from reference TRBV5-4 and TRBJ1-2, is ETGVTQSPTHLIKTRGQQVTLRCSSQSGHNTVSWYQQALGQGPQFIFQYYREEENGRGNFPPRFSGLQFPNYSSELNVNALELDDSALYLCASSPGHGASGYTFGSGTRLTVV.

This rearrangement joins TRBV7-2 to TRBJ2-3; D is perhaps TRBD2 (6 bases). V lost 5 bases and J lost 0, with 9 bases in between. The CDR3 is 14 residues long. The germline V gene has CDR1 SGHTA and CDR2 FQGNSA. The CDR3 sequence: CASSQTRSTDTQYF. The CDR3 DNA reads TGTGCCAGCAGCCAGACTAGGAGCACAGATACGCAGTATTTT.

V gene TRBV11-3 combines with J gene TRBJ1-1; the D is unclear. Germline V gives CDR1 SGHNT, CDR2 YENEEA. The V gene lost 1 base and the J gene lost 4 bases, with 10 bases spanning the gap. This CDR3 has 14 amino acids. In DNA form, the CDR3 reads TGTGCCAGCAGCTTAGGTCGGAGTTCCACTGAAGCTTTCTTT. Translation: CASSLGRSSTEAFF.

The chain combines TRBV13 with TRBJ2-7, with 7 bases that match TRBD1. This CDR3 comprises 16 residues. Looked up from germline, CDR1 is PRHDT and CDR2 is FYEKMQ (reference sequence). J lost 1 base, V lost 5 bases, and 11 bases had no gene match. The chain's CDR3 is CASSPTGTKVSYEQYF. The CDR3 DNA follows: TGTGCCAGCAGCCCGACAGGGACCAAGGTTTCCTACGAGCAGTACTTC.

V and J are TRBV5-1 and TRBJ1-1; 9 bases are a match to TRBD1. CDR1 is SGHRS, CDR2 YFSETQ, per germline. Unmatched junction bases numbered 4, after V lost 3 bases and J lost 1 base. This CDR3 contains 15 residues. CDR3 amino acids: CASSSLTGGNTEAFF. The DNA for the CDR3 is TGCGCCAGCAGCTCTCTGACAGGGGGGAACACTGAAGCTTTCTTT.

The rearrangement joins TRBV20-1 to TRBJ1-5; 9 bases match TRBD1. Trimming removed 5 bases from V and 5 bases from J; junction bases left unmatched: 10. The CDR3 spans 15 residues. In germline, CDR1 is DFQATT, CDR2 SNEGSKA (reference sequence). The CDR3 DNA sequence: TGCAGTGCTGGTGGGACAGGGACTTGGGATCAGCCCCAGCATTTT. Protein sequence: CSAGGTGTWDQPQHF.

The chain couples TRBV19 to TRBJ1-2; 9 nucleotides match TRBD1. Unmatched junction bases numbered 7, after V lost 6 bases and J lost 8 bases. Germline CDR1 is LNHDA and CDR2 is SQIVND (reference sequence). The CDR3 runs 13 residues. The CDR3 reads CASSRDREKGYTF. The DNA for the CDR3 is TGTGCCAGTAGCCGGGACAGGGAGAAAGGCTACACCTTC.